This TCR beta chain was recovered during a study of blood T cells in healthy people across ages. This clonotype was detected a few times. Its matching antigen is unknown. The donors, healthy Caucasians from Russia, were aged 6 to 90. Alongside a J-beta primer mix, a sample-barcoded 5' primer served in a second PCR lasting roughly 7 to 12 cycles. Every cDNA molecule carried a tag from a template-switch adaptor bearing 12 random nucleotides. Each CDR3 protein is one row after TCRdb ran MiXCR on the 5' RACE reads. The table records 1 million or so distinct CDR3 sequences, over 35% of them present only once. Germline CDR1 is MNHEY and CDR2 is SMNVEV (reference sequence). Trimming cost V 5 bases and J 3 bases, with 8 bases left between them. The CDR3 contains 13 residues. Study-wide results and caveats: TCR beta diversity tracked closely with naive T cell percentage. TCR beta diversity per million T cells fell roughly linearly with age.

Sequenced input: blood. The sequence came from a woman in her sixties or seventies in good health. V gene TRBV27 combines with J gene TRBJ2-1; D remains unclear. In nucleotides, the CDR3 is TGTGCCAGCAGTGTTGACGGCTACAATGAGCAGTTCTTC. Encoded protein: CASSVDGYNEQFF.